This T cell receptor beta chain emerged from a study of T cell repertoires in cytomegalovirus infection. About the research overall: The study used recently identified HLA-C-restricted and well-studied HLA-B-restricted CMV epitopes. From public TCR beta signatures came an indication of both CMV infection and matching HLA type.

Note on this clonotype: Its target is unknown.

CDR1 MNHGY and CDR2 SAAAGT come from the germline V gene. V lost 7 bases, J lost 1 base, and 4 bases stayed unmatched. This CDR3 has 14 residues. TCRdb recomputed calls from the reads with MiXCR, one row per CDR3 protein. The data contain around 430,000 distinct CDR3 sequences, approximately 46% of them singletons. This chain joins TRBV6-8 and TRBJ2-3, with 8 nucleotides matching TRBD1. This sequence originates from a human donor in good health (CMV status not recorded). Some clones in this sample may be carry-over from other donors' samples. This material consisted of cultured PBMCs, taken from culture after CMV antigen stimulation. CDR3 sequence reads: CASTRTGRTDTQYF. The CDR3 DNA sequence: TGTGCCAGCACCCGGACAGGGCGCACAGATACGCAGTATTTT.